By share, the clone carrying this T cell receptor (beta chain) counts as large. The antigen is undetermined. The record originates from a study of cytotoxic CD8 clonotypes in ibrutinib-treated CLL. Regarding the study as a whole: Sustained-remission and progressing patients' sampling times differed.

The assay was immunoSEQ multiplex PCR, and TCRdb's table has in-frame clones only and misses some. The sample records 55,000 to 60,000 clones, roughly 54% being singletons. The germline V gene encodes CDR1 MGHDK and CDR2 SYGVNS. Deletions cut 8 bases from V and 7 bases from J, with 11 bases between. This CDR3 has 12 amino acids. The source was PBMCs, collected at disease progression, from a patient treated with ibrutinib. The receptor was derived from a human donor with chronic lymphocytic leukemia. The chain has TRBV25-1 and TRBJ2-2, with D possibly TRBD1 on 5 matching bases. The CDR3 reads CASEPGIGELFF. The DNA for the CDR3 is TGTGCCAGCGAGCCAGGGATCGGGGAGCTGTTTTTT.